This TCR beta chain appears in the sequencing data of a study of blood T cell repertoires in COVID-19. Study-wide background: There were acute and convalescent COVID-19 samples, and they came from the United States, Italy and Spain. Sources were T cells, B-cell-depleted T cells, or PBMCs; the material itself was cDNA or gDNA.

Original processing methods: Reference gene primer amplification yielded estimated nucleated cell counts. Sequencing was performed with immunoSEQ multiplex PCR; in TCRdb, only in-frame clones are kept and a portion is missing. V and J calls and clone size are those listed in that table; D and trimming were worked out from the DNA. The sample lists 200,000 to 250,000 clones; about 91% were seen once. V was clipped by 0 bases and J by 3 bases; unmatched bases: 9. Per germline, CDR1 SGHRS and CDR2 YFSETQ. The CDR3 sequence is 17 residues long. The V and J genes are TRBV5-1 and TRBJ1-1; 9 bases are a match to TRBD1. The source material was peripheral blood. The receptor comes from a man in his thirties or forties with acute or convalescent COVID-19. The CDR3 region has the DNA TGCGCCAGCAGCTTGGGCTACAGGGGGCCGAAGGACACTGAAGCTTTCTTT. It yields the protein CASSLGYRGPKDTEAFF.